The present entry profiles one T cell receptor (beta chain) with its context. The target antigen is unknown. Germline V gives CDR1 MNHEY, CDR2 SMNVEV (reference sequence). The V end was cut by 4 bases, the J end by 3 bases, with 13 bases between. This CDR3 comprises 15 residues. The sample comes from a study of T cell responses to AZD1222 COVID-19 vaccine. Study results and caveats: Among vaccine-associated CD4 TCRs, coverage spanned spike, with dominance at 160-218 and 743-854.

Produced via immunoSEQ multiplex PCR; TCRdb's table is partial and in-frame only. Among 100,000 to 150,000 clones, roughly 90% were seen once, and the ten largest hold approximately 6.8%. The sequence was collected from an adult in good health. This chain connects TRBV27 to TRBJ2-1; a possible D gene is TRBD2 (7 bases). The specimen was peripheral blood, collected on day 0 of AZD1222 vaccination. In nucleotides, the CDR3 is TGTGCCAGCAGTTCGGGGGGCAACATCTACAATGAGCAGTTCTTC. This translates into CASSSGGNIYNEQFF.